The 23 T cell receptor beta chains below come from one sample, sequenced in a study of early T cells in non-severe SARS-CoV-2 infection. TCRdb called the 5' RACE reads again in MiXCR, with one record for every CDR3 protein. The sample yields tens of thousands of distinct CDR3 sequences, approximately 13% seen once. The specimen was whole blood. Receptors were obtained from an adult who was a healthcare worker with PCR-confirmed SARS-CoV-2 infection or an uninfected control (not recorded which).

In this sample, this clonotype turned up many times. The chain has TRBV20-1 and TRBJ1-2, with TRBD1 as a possible D gene (6 bases). V was shortened by 0 bases and J by 8 bases, with 16 bases between the two germline ends. Germline V gives CDR1 DFQATT, CDR2 SNEGSKA (reference sequence). This CDR3 region has 14 residues. CDR3 sequence: CSARDERGAWGYTF. CDR3 DNA sequence: TGCAGTGCTAGAGATGAAAGGGGGGCCTGGGGCTACACCTTC.

This clonotype has ten or more counts. This chain joins TRBV6-2 or TRBV6-3 and TRBJ2-2, with D perhaps matching TRBD2 (6 bases). The CDR3 sequence is 16 residues long. The V gene lost 4 bases and the J gene lost 2 bases, with 14 bases spanning the gap. Germline-derived CDR1 and CDR2 are MNHEY and SVGEGT. The CDR3 is CASSFRETSNTGELFF. CDR3 DNA sequence: TGTGCCAGCAGTTTCCGGGAGACTAGTAACACCGGGGAGCTGTTTTTT.

This clonotype has at least ten counts. V and J are TRBV12-3 or TRBV12-4 and TRBJ1-1; maybe TRBD1 (6 bases). CDR3 size: 12 residues. The V end was cut by 7 bases, the J end by 6 bases, with 12 bases between. CDR3 in DNA: TGTGCCAGCACCTTACAGGGCCCTGAAGCTTTCTTT. Translating gives CASTLQGPEAFF.

Many counts were recorded for this clonotype. This chain joins TRBV28 and TRBJ2-3; TRBD2 aligns across 10 bases. CDR1 is MDHEN, CDR2 SYDVKM, per germline. The CDR3 loop spans 20 amino acids. With V trimmed by 5 bases and J by 4 bases, 21 bases remained unmatched. DNA for the CDR3: TGTGCCAGCAGTACCCGACTTATGGCTAGCGGGAGATGGGGCCCAGATACGCAGTATTTT. Its translation is CASSTRLMASGRWGPDTQYF. The full variable domain, with the rest looked up from reference TRBV28 and TRBJ2-3, is DVKVTQSSRYLVKRTGEKVFLECVQDMDHENMFWYRQDPGLGLRLIYFSYDVKMKEKGDIPEGYSVSREKKERFSLILESASTNQTSMYLCASSTRLMASGRWGPDTQYFGPGTRLTVL.

This clonotype was seen ten or more times. The chain uses TRBV6-2 or TRBV6-3 and TRBJ2-1; TRBD1 aligns across 7 bases. With 6 bases clipped from V and 9 bases from J, the junction kept 14 bases outside the gene matches. The CDR3 has 15 residues. Germline V gene sequence: CDR1 MNHEY, CDR2 SVGEGT. The CDR3 region is CASRTTGIPSIEQFF. CDR3 DNA sequence: TGTGCCAGCAGGACGACAGGGATCCCCTCCATTGAGCAGTTCTTC.

At least ten counts were recorded for this clonotype. This chain links TRBV24-1 with TRBJ2-5; 9 bases fit TRBD2. V dropped 5 bases and J dropped 3; count of bases not matched to a gene: 9. From germline, CDR1 is KGHDR and CDR2 SFDVKD. This CDR3 contains 16 residues. CDR3: CATSGTAGGLEETQYF. As DNA, the CDR3 is TGTGCCACCAGTGGAACAGCGGGGGGCTTGGAAGAGACCCAGTACTTC.

V is TRBV5-1 and J is TRBJ2-3, with 12 nucleotides matching TRBD1. The CDR3 is made up of 14 amino acids. J was trimmed by 6 bases and V by 4 bases; bases with no gene match: 3. The germline CDR1 and CDR2 sequences are SGHRS and YFSETQ. CDR3 loop: CASSGTGGVDTQYF. DNA of the CDR3: TGCGCCAGCAGCGGGACAGGGGGCGTGGATACGCAGTATTTT.

Many counts were recorded for this clonotype. This chain joins TRBV21-1 and TRBJ1-2; the table's D call, TRBD1, has no DNA check behind it. TRBV21-1 is deemed a pseudogene. This CDR3 spans 14 amino acids. The DNA of the CDR3 is TGTGCCAGCAGCAAACGCTCAGGGGGCGATGGCTACACCTTC. It translates to CASSKRSGGDGYTF.

This clonotype has ten or more counts. The V call is TRBV15, the J call TRBJ1-2, with 7 bases identical to TRBD1. V gave up 5 bases and J gave up 1 base; unmatched junction bases: 4. The CDR3 spans 14 residues. Germline V lookup: CDR1 LNHNV, CDR2 YYDKDF (reference sequence). In nucleotides, the CDR3 is TGTGCCACCAGCCCGGACAGGAATAACTATGGCTACACCTTC. As protein: CATSPDRNNYGYTF.

Ten or more counts support this clonotype. Here the CDR3 DNA reads TGTGCCAGCAGCCTTTATCATTTGGATACGCAGTATTTT. Amino acids: CASSLYHLDTQYF. V is TRBV7-2 and J is TRBJ2-3; D is uncertain. The CDR3 has 13 residues. V was shortened by 5 bases and J by 6 bases, with 12 bases between the two germline ends. CDR1 and CDR2 from the germline V gene are SGHTA and FQGNSA. Supplemented by reference TRBV7-2 and TRBJ2-3, the full variable domain reads GAGVSQSPSNKVTEKGKDVELRCDPISGHTALYWYRQSLGQGLEFLIYFQGNSAPDKSGLPSDRFSAERTGGSVSTLTIQRTQQEDSAVYLCASSLYHLDTQYFGPGTRLTVL.

The rearrangement joins TRBV6-2 or TRBV6-3 to TRBJ1-1; D is undetermined. The ends were cut back, 6 bases at V and 5 bases at J, with 10 bases in the middle. The CDR3 sequence is 12 residues long. Germline V gene lookup returns CDR1 MNHEY and CDR2 SVGEGT. This chain's CDR3 is CASSLFQTEAFF. The CDR3 DNA reads TGTGCCAGCAGCCTTTTCCAGACTGAAGCTTTCTTT.

This clonotype was observed at least ten times. The CDR3 region has the DNA TGTGCCAGCAGTTTATCGAGACCCCTTCTCGTCACAGATACGCAGTATTTT. Amino acid sequence: CASSLSRPLLVTDTQYF. The chain has TRBV27 and TRBJ2-3; D remains unclear. V lost 0 bases to trimming and J lost 2 bases, with 15 bases between them. The CDR3 runs to 17 residues. Germline CDR1 MNHEY, CDR2 SMNVEV (reference sequence).

This clonotype was detected many times. The rearrangement uses TRBV5-1 and TRBJ2-1; D might be TRBD1 (6 bases). The CDR3 has 12 amino acids. From germline, CDR1 is SGHRS and CDR2 YFSETQ. The germline V and J ends were trimmed by 0 bases and 10 bases, with 8 bases remaining between them. CDR3 nucleotide sequence: TGCGCCAGCAGCTTGGTTACAGGGGAGCAGTTCTTC. It translates to CASSLVTGEQFF.

This clonotype was seen ten or more times. The V and J genes are TRBV5-5 and TRBJ1-2; TRBD1 aligns across 10 bases. This CDR3 spans 16 amino acids. Germline V CDR1 and CDR2: SGHKS, YYEKEE (reference sequence). The V and J ends lost 4 bases and 6 bases, in that order; junction bases with no gene match: 12. The CDR3: CASSLDRRDRGDGYTF. The CDR3 DNA reads as TGTGCCAGCAGCCTCGACCGCCGGGACAGGGGTGATGGCTACACCTTC.

This clonotype was recorded many times. The V gene is TRBV3-1, the J gene TRBJ2-1; D may correspond to TRBD1 or TRBD2 (6 bases each). CDR1 and CDR2 from the germline V gene are LGHDT and YNNKEL (reference sequence). Trimming pared 6 bases from V and 8 bases from J, leaving 23 bases between. This CDR3 is built from 16 residues. The CDR3 DNA reads TGTGCCAGCAGGTATTTCGGCGGGCCAGGGGAGGATGAGCAGTTCTTC. It encodes CASRYFGGPGEDEQFF.

This clonotype occurred many times. The chain uses TRBV7-2 and TRBJ1-5; unclear D gene. V was pared by 4 bases and J by 6 bases, with 7 bases between. The CDR3 covers 12 residues. CDR1 is SGHTA, CDR2 FQGNSA, per germline. This CDR3 is CASSSSGQPQHF. The CDR3 DNA sequence: TGTGCCAGCAGCTCCAGCGGTCAGCCCCAGCATTTT.

The sample holds many counts of this clonotype. This rearrangement joins TRBV2 to TRBJ2-7; TRBD1 agrees at 10 bases. In germline, CDR1 is SNHLY, CDR2 FYNNEI. The CDR3 has 14 residues. The V gene end was trimmed by 5 bases and the J gene end by 3 bases; junction bases not matched to a gene: 4. CDR3 in DNA: TGTGCCAGCAGTCCCCGGGACAGGGGCTACGAGCAGTACTTC. It codes for CASSPRDRGYEQYF.

This clonotype was picked up many times. The chain is built from TRBV7-9 and TRBJ2-7; 9 bases match TRBD1. V was pared by 1 base and J by 2 bases, with 9 bases of the junction left unmatched. The CDR3 loop spans 17 amino acids. Germline V gene lookup returns CDR1 SEHNR and CDR2 FQNEAQ (reference sequence). This chain's CDR3 is CASSLGAYGTGTYEQYF. The DNA of the CDR3 is TGTGCCAGCAGCTTAGGAGCTTACGGGACAGGGACCTACGAGCAGTACTTC.

This clonotype was counted ten times or more. The chain links TRBV19 to TRBJ1-2, with D hard to call. Looked up from germline, CDR1 is LNHDA and CDR2 is SQIVND (reference sequence). V was shortened by 6 bases and J by 3 bases, with 23 bases between the two germline ends. The CDR3 totals 17 residues. CDR3: CASSPIGVPGKDYGYTF. The CDR3 coding sequence is TGTGCCAGTAGCCCTATTGGGGTGCCGGGGAAGGACTATGGCTACACCTTC.

This clonotype was found many times. The V and J genes are TRBV6-2 or TRBV6-3 and TRBJ2-2; D is possibly TRBD2 (7 bases). The length of the CDR3 is 19 residues. CDR1 and CDR2 (germline): MNHEY, SVGEGT. V lost 4 bases, J lost 0 bases, and 21 bases lay in between. CDR3 coding DNA: TGTGCCAGCAGTTCTATCTCCGGGGGGCTTAACCCGAACACCGGGGAGCTGTTTTTT. Translated, it gives CASSSISGGLNPNTGELFF.

In this sample, this clonotype turned up a few times. This chain uses TRBV7-9 with TRBJ1-2, with no clear D. Per the germline V gene, CDR1 is SEHNR and CDR2 is FQNEAQ (reference sequence). CDR3 length: 11 residues. V dropped 10 bases and J dropped 5 bases, with 11 bases sitting between them. In DNA, the CDR3 is TGTGCCATCATCCAATGGTATGGCTACACCTTC. This sequence encodes CAIIQWYGYTF.

The sample holds many counts of this clonotype. The J gene is TRBJ1-2, the V gene TRBV20-1; D not certain. CDR3 length: 11 amino acids. Trimming removed 6 bases from V and 6 bases from J, with 11 bases in between. Germline CDR1 reads DFQATT; CDR2 reads SNEGSKA (reference sequence). The CDR3 loop reads CSAKLGNGYTF. The DNA of the CDR3 is TGCAGTGCAAAATTGGGGAATGGCTACACCTTC.

This clonotype was counted ten times or more. DNA for the CDR3: TGTGCCAGCACCGTGAACAGGGTTGGGGGGCAGCCCCAGCATTTT. It is translated as CASTVNRVGGQPQHF. The chain combines TRBV28 with TRBJ1-5, with D perhaps TRBD1 (6 bases). The germline V gene has CDR1 MDHEN and CDR2 SYDVKM. The germline V and J ends were trimmed by 7 bases and 7 bases, with 20 bases remaining between them. This CDR3 region has 15 residues.